The sequence of this T cell receptor beta chain was determined in a study of blood T cell repertoires in COVID-19. Study-wide background: Acute-phase and convalescent COVID-19 samples originated in the United States, Italy and Spain.

CDR3 length: 14 amino acids. J was trimmed by 0 bases and V by 7 bases; bases with no gene match: 2. Germline CDR1 and CDR2: SNHLY and FYNNEI. Clones were read by immunoSEQ multiplex PCR, and TCRdb kept only the in-frame ones, dropping some. The table shows roughly 150,000 clones, with 80% to 90% occurring only once. This rearrangement joins TRBV2 to TRBJ2-7, with TRBD2 identical over 11 bases. The TCR originated in a woman aged 45-60 years with acute or convalescent COVID-19. Sequencing was done on a sample of peripheral blood. CDR3 amino acids: CASTGLAGSYEQYF. In DNA form, the CDR3 reads TGTGCCAGCACCGGACTAGCGGGCTCCTACGAGCAGTACTTC.